This section outlines one T cell receptor (beta chain) sequence together with its context. This clone was counted only a few times. Its specific antigen is unknown. There are no base qualities to consult, and no much larger clone falls within one base. TCRbeta CDR3 regions were amplified from genomic DNA using the immunoSEQ Assay, a bias-controlled multiplex PCR. Per the authors' processing: The number of nucleated cells in each sample was estimated by amplification of reference gene primers within the assay. To quantify the absolute abundance of each unique TCRbeta CDR3 rearrangement, sequence reads were collapsed and filtered. For each sample, productive Simpson clonality was calculated as the square root of Simpson's diversity index over productive rearrangements. TCRdb took this table from immuneACCESS and kept in-frame rearrangements with V and J called. Such tables lack part of the clones; where checked against another copy, unresolved V genes explain under half of the gap, and the rest is unexplained. From that table come the V and J calls and clone size; the DNA was used to work out D and trimming. This sample is represented by 150,000 to 200,000 clones; 78% of them were singletons. Around 2.8% of the sample is taken by the ten largest.

This sample stems from a study of blood T cell repertoires in COVID-19 (dated by TCRdb to 2020 to 2021). In the study overall: Collaborator samples came from the United States, Italy and Spain and covered acute and convalescent phases of COVID-19. A de-identified subject ID, COVID-19 status, age in years and sex were almost always included in the sample metadata. The dataset comprised deeply sampled blood TCRbeta repertoires from subjects exposed to, actively infected with, or recovered from COVID-19. The samples were drawn from two sources: the first 160 participants of the ongoing ImmuneRACE study, and 1,000 to 1,500 subjects contributed by 6 global collaborators. The prospective study material was composed of cDNA or gDNA derived from T cells, B-cell-depleted T cells, or PBMCs. Where HLA class I and class II types were available, the types were taken from metadata supplied by the sample provider, not from assay-based typing. The repertoires were released in a freely available public database meant as a resource for research on the immune response to SARS-CoV-2.

Findings and caveats that apply to the study as a whole: Clinical and demographic metadata were provided uncurated, with the amount varying by source and participant.

Collaborating institutions collected whole blood in K2EDTA tubes following their own protocols. For TCRbeta analysis, collaborators shipped samples in one of three forms: frozen whole blood, isolated PBMCs, or DNA extracted from either of those sample types. CDR1 is given as SNHLY and CDR2 as FYNNEI, both from the germline V gene. The CDR3 contains 13 residues, cysteine and phenylalanine counted. Only the CDR3 DNA is retained, 39 bases long and in frame from the first base. The junction carries 10 bases between V and J, which are trimmed by 5 bases and 8 bases respectively. This sequence uses TRBV2 and TRBJ1-6; the D segment could be TRBD1, given 5 matching bases. The sequencing sample was made of peripheral blood. This sequence originates from a woman older than 75 with active or convalescent COVID-19. The base sequence is TGTGCCAGCAGTTTGGCAGGGCATTCACCCCTCCACTTT. It translates as CASSLAGHSPLHF.